This T cell receptor (beta chain) stems from a study of identical twins (dated by TCRdb to the mid-2010s). At the level of the whole study: TCR alpha and beta repertoires from monozygotic twins, unrelated adults of various ages and cord blood were deep-sequenced to test whether fetal clonotypes persist. Replicate twin experiments were performed at different times using different library preparation protocols to rule out contamination. Beyond this particular receptor, the publication reports: In beta out-of-frame sequences, excess twin sharing was weaker, because having fewer shared sequences lowered the signal-to-noise ratio. Zero-insertion analyses could be partly confounded by invariant T cells such as MAIT and iNKT, though diverse VJ usage argued against such confounding for most clonotypes. Compared with coincidental sharing between unrelated individuals, out-of-frame TCR alpha sequences shared between twins showed an excess of sequences with low generation probability. Because the same donors could not be followed over many years, the conclusions relied on cross-sectional statistical analysis. Recombination models systematically underestimated out-of-frame TCR alpha sharing in monozygotic twins but agreed with sharing between unrelated individuals. Fewer insertions were carried by abundant cord blood beta clonotypes; a weaker similar trend was observed in young adult naive repertoires, while no such trend was observed in memory repertoires.

For CDR1 and CDR2, the germline V gene lists SGHNT and YENEEA. Taken from cysteine to phenylalanine, the CDR3 has 14 residues. Only the CDR3 DNA is retained, 42 bases long and in frame from the first base. The junction shows trimming of 0 bases on V and 13 bases on J, and the gene matches do not reach 11 bases of it. Only healthy Caucasian donors were included. The twin cohort consisted of three pairs of female monozygotic twins, all aged roughly 18 to 29 years. CD4+ and CD8+ T cell populations were isolated with positive isolation kits from Invitrogen. Library generation was performed with 5' RACE. The data were produced on an Illumina HiSeq 2000. Template switching introduced a universal primer binding site; the final cDNA contained a unique molecular identifier, enabling accurate counting of TCR cDNA molecules. Specific primers in the conserved constant-segment region were used to synthesize first-strand cDNA for TCR alpha and beta chains. To control for contamination, each cDNA library was double barcoded with a SMART-Mk sample barcode plus Illumina barcodes. TruSeq adapter sequences and Illumina sample barcodes were added in two successive PCR steps. Sequencing of the TCR alpha and beta cDNA libraries was done on the Illumina HiSeq platform using custom primers. In the authors' own workflow: Unique molecular identifiers were extracted from raw reads with MiGEC, and CDR3 positions were determined with MiXCR. Recombination models were inferred per individual with the repgenHMM and IGoR tools using an EM algorithm. Shared clonotype analysis was performed with the tcR package in R, normalizing sharing by the product of cloneset sizes. To study raw recombination without the effects of thymic and clonal selection, out-of-frame nonproductive sequences were analyzed. TCRdb's own reprocessing of the public reads used fastp at Q25 and MiXCR and kept productive beta chains. Duplicate CDR3 protein sequences are folded into a single record with the most common DNA and genes. TCRdb's processing, not the authors' own work, is the source of the V and J calls. This sample holds 500,000 to 600,000 distinct CDR3 sequences; under 25% were observed only once. About 0.99% of the sample is taken by the ten largest.

Regarding this clonotype: Its antigen target is currently unknown. No base-level quality is on record; no much larger clone is a single base apart.

The same sample was also studied in work on T cells expressing NK-cell markers. As that second paper reports: TCR beta-chain repertoires were profiled in sorted CD3+CD56+NKG2C+, CD3+CD56+NKG2C- and CD3+CD56-NKG2C+ T-cell subsets from eight donors. Among the eight sequenced donors, seven were HCMV-seropositive and one was HCMV-seronegative. To restrict sorting to alphabetaTCR-expressing T cells, an anti-gammadeltaTCR antibody was added in several experiments. In roughly 6 donors, the dominant CD3+CD56+NKG2C+ clonotypes were found to rank among the top 10 CD8+ clonotypes and to make up 1.0-7.0% of CD8+ T cells. Those dominant clonotypes were again the most abundant among CD3+CD56-NKG2C+ cells in several donors, at about 25-60.1%. Whether the expanded NKG2C-expressing T cell clones were specific for HCMV antigens remained unclear. Randomly selected healthy volunteers, three men and five women, were used as the eight sequenced donors. A commercial ELISA kit detecting HCMV-specific IgG in serum was used to determine HCMV serostatus. MIGEC was used to demultiplex reads and group reads by UMI, and MiTCR was used to assemble and quantify clonotypes. To exclude erroneous sequences, any TCR cDNA sequence not supported by at least two reads was discarded. The tcR package was used for downstream repertoire analysis, with clonotypes matched between fractions based on CDR3 nucleotide sequence plus V segment. VDJmatch was used to annotate antigen specificity against VDJdb, with one amino acid substitution allowed in CDR3.

Here the chain combines TRBV11-3 and TRBJ1-1; TRBD1 fits 7 bases in the junction. Sequencing was carried out using CD4+ T cells sorted from blood. The source of this sequence is a woman in her late teens or twenties in good health. The nucleotides are TGTGCCAGCAGCTTAGATCCCCGAAGGGGGCCGGGTTTCTTT. Translated, it reads CASSLDPRRGPGFF.